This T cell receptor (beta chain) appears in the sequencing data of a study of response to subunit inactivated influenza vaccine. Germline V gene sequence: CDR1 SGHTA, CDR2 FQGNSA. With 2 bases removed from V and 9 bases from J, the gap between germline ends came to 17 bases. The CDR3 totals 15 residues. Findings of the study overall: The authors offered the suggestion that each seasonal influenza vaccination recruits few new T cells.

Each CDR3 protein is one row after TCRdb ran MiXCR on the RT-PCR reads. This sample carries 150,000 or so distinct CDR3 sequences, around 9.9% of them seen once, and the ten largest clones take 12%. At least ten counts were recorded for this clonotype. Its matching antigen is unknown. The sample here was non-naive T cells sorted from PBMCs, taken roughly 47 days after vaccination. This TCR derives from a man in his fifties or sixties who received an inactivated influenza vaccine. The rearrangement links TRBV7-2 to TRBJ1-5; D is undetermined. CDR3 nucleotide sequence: TGTGCCAGCAGCTTATCGGCCCTTCGCGACTGGCCCCAGCATTTT. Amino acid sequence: CASSLSALRDWPQHF.